This T cell receptor beta chain stems from a study of blood T cell repertoires in COVID-19. In regard to this clone: The same CDR3 can be traced to other DNA sequences in this sample.

The table came from immunoSEQ multiplex PCR; TCRdb's copy has only in-frame clones and leaves some out. The sample has more than 85,000 clones; about 85% are singletons. This CDR3 spans 12 amino acids. Trimming took off 4 bases at V and 3 bases at J, with 10 bases between the two ends. The V gene's germline CDR1 is SQVTM and CDR2 ANQGSEA. The TCR comes from a man aged 80 or over with acute or convalescent COVID-19. The sample comprised peripheral blood. The V call is TRBV29-1, the J call TRBJ2-7, with D possibly matching TRBD1 (7 bases). The CDR3 sequence: CSVGQGGYEQYF. DNA of the CDR3: TGCAGCGTTGGACAGGGAGGCTACGAGCAGTACTTC.